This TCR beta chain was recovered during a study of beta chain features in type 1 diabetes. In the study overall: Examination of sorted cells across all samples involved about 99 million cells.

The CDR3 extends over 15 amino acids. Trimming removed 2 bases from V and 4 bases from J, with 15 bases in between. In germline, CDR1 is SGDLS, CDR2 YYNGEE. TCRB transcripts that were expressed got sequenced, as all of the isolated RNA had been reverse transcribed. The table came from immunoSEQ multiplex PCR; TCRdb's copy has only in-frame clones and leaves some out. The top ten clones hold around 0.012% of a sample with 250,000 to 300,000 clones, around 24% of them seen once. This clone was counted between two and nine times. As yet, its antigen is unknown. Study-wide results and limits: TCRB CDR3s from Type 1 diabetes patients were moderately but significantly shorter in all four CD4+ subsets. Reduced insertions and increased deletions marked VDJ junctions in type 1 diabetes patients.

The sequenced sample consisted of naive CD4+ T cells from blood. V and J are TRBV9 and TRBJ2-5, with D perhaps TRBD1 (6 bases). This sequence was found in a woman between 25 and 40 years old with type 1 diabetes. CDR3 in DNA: TGTGCCAGCAGCGTTATGGGGGCAGGAGGAGAGACCCAGTACTTC. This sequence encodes CASSVMGAGGETQYF.